One sample yielded the 7 T cell receptor beta chains listed below, sequenced in a study of control samples from healthy donors and cancer patients. Libraries were prepared by immunoSEQ multiplex PCR; TCRdb keeps only in-frame clonotypes and omits some of them. The sample carries around 110,000 clones, roughly 91% recorded once. Sequencing was performed on blood. These receptors were taken from a woman between 70 and 85 years old in good health.

The rearrangement uses TRBV4-2 and TRBJ2-7; 10 bases align to TRBD2. CDR1 and CDR2 (germline): LGHNA, YNFKEQ. The trim removed 0 bases at V and 3 bases at J, leaving 8 bases unmatched. The CDR3 spans 17 residues. The DNA for the CDR3 is TGTGCCAGCAGCCAAGATTTATCTAGCGGGGGACTCTACGAGCAGTACTTC. Protein product: CASSQDLSSGGLYEQYF.

This chain joins TRBV5-1 and TRBJ2-6, with 9 bases fitting TRBD1. CDR3 length equals 20 residues. J gave up 0 bases and V 4 bases, and 14 bases lay outside the gene matches. Germline CDR1 SGHRS, CDR2 YFSETQ. The CDR3 bases are TGCGCCAGCAGCGCCGGGAGGTCCGGGACAGGGAGCTCTGGGGCCAACGTCCTGACTTTC. Amino acids: CASSAGRSGTGSSGANVLTF. The entire variable domain, with the rest obtained from reference TRBV5-1 and TRBJ2-6, is as follows: KAGVTQTPRYLIKTRGQQVTLSCSPISGHRSVSWYQQTPGQGLQFLFEYFSETQRNKGNFPGRFSGRQFSNSRSEMNVSTLELGDSALYLCASSAGRSGTGSSGANVLTFGAGSRLTVL.

This chain connects TRBV18 to TRBJ2-1; 11 bases line up with TRBD2. Germline trimming cut 3 bases from V and 8 bases from J; bases unmatched to any gene: 3. CDR3 length: 14 residues. Germline assignment: CDR1 KGHSH and CDR2 LQKENI. The CDR3 here is CASSPSGGAYEQFF. The CDR3 coding sequence is TGTGCCAGCTCACCTAGCGGGGGGGCCTATGAGCAGTTCTTC. The entire variable domain, with the rest obtained from reference TRBV18 and TRBJ2-1, is as follows: NAGVMQNPRHLVRRRGQEARLRCSPMKGHSHVYWYRQLPEEGLKFMVYLQKENIIDESGMPKERFSAEFPKEGPSILRIQQVVRGDSAAYFCASSPSGGAYEQFFGPGTRLTVL.

CDR3 sequence (DNA): TGTGCCAGTAGTATTGGGGTTAGGAACATGAACACTGAAGCTTTCTTT. Protein product: CASSIGVRNMNTEAFF. The V call is TRBV19, the J call TRBJ1-1, with D hard to call. The CDR3 loop spans 16 amino acids. The V and J ends lost 3 bases and 0 bases respectively, with 14 bases between them. CDR1 is LNHDA and CDR2 is SQIVND in the germline V gene (reference sequence).

The chain recombines TRBV5-6 with TRBJ2-7, with 8 bases that match TRBD1. The V and J ends lost 5 bases and 2 bases, in that order; junction bases with no gene match: 6. Germline V gene sequence: CDR1 SGHDT, CDR2 YYEEEE. This CDR3 contains 14 residues. CDR3: CASRRTGSPYEQYF. The CDR3 DNA is TGTGCCAGCAGGCGGACAGGGTCACCCTACGAGCAGTACTTC.

V and J are TRBV4-2 and TRBJ2-2; 9 bases are a match to TRBD2. J gave up 2 bases and V 4 bases, and 2 bases lay outside the gene matches. Germline CDR1 reads LGHNA; CDR2 reads YNFKEQ. The CDR3 consists of 15 residues. DNA for the CDR3: TGTGCCAGCAGCCGAGCGGGGGGTAACACCGGGGAGCTGTTTTTT. It encodes CASSRAGGNTGELFF.

The gene calls are TRBV2 and TRBJ1-6, with D uncertain. V was trimmed by 7 bases and J by 0 bases, leaving 7 bases between them. Per germline, CDR1 SNHLY and CDR2 FYNNEI. The CDR3 is 14 residues long. CDR3 DNA: TGTGCCAGCACCGGAAGCTCCTATAATTCACCCCTCCACTTT. Translation: CASTGSSYNSPLHF.